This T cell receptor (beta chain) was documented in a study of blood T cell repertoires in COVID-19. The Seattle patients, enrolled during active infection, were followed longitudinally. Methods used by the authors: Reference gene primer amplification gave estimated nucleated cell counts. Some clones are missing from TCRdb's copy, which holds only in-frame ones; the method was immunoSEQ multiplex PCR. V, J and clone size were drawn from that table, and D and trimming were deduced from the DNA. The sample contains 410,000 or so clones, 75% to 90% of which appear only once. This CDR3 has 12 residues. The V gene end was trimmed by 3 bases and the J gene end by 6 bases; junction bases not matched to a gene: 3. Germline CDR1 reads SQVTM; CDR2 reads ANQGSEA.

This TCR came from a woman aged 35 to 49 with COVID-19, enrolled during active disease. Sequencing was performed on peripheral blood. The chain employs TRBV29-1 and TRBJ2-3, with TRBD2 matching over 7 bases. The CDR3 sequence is CSVEGLRDTQYF. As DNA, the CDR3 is TGCAGCGTTGAGGGACTACGGGATACGCAGTATTTT.